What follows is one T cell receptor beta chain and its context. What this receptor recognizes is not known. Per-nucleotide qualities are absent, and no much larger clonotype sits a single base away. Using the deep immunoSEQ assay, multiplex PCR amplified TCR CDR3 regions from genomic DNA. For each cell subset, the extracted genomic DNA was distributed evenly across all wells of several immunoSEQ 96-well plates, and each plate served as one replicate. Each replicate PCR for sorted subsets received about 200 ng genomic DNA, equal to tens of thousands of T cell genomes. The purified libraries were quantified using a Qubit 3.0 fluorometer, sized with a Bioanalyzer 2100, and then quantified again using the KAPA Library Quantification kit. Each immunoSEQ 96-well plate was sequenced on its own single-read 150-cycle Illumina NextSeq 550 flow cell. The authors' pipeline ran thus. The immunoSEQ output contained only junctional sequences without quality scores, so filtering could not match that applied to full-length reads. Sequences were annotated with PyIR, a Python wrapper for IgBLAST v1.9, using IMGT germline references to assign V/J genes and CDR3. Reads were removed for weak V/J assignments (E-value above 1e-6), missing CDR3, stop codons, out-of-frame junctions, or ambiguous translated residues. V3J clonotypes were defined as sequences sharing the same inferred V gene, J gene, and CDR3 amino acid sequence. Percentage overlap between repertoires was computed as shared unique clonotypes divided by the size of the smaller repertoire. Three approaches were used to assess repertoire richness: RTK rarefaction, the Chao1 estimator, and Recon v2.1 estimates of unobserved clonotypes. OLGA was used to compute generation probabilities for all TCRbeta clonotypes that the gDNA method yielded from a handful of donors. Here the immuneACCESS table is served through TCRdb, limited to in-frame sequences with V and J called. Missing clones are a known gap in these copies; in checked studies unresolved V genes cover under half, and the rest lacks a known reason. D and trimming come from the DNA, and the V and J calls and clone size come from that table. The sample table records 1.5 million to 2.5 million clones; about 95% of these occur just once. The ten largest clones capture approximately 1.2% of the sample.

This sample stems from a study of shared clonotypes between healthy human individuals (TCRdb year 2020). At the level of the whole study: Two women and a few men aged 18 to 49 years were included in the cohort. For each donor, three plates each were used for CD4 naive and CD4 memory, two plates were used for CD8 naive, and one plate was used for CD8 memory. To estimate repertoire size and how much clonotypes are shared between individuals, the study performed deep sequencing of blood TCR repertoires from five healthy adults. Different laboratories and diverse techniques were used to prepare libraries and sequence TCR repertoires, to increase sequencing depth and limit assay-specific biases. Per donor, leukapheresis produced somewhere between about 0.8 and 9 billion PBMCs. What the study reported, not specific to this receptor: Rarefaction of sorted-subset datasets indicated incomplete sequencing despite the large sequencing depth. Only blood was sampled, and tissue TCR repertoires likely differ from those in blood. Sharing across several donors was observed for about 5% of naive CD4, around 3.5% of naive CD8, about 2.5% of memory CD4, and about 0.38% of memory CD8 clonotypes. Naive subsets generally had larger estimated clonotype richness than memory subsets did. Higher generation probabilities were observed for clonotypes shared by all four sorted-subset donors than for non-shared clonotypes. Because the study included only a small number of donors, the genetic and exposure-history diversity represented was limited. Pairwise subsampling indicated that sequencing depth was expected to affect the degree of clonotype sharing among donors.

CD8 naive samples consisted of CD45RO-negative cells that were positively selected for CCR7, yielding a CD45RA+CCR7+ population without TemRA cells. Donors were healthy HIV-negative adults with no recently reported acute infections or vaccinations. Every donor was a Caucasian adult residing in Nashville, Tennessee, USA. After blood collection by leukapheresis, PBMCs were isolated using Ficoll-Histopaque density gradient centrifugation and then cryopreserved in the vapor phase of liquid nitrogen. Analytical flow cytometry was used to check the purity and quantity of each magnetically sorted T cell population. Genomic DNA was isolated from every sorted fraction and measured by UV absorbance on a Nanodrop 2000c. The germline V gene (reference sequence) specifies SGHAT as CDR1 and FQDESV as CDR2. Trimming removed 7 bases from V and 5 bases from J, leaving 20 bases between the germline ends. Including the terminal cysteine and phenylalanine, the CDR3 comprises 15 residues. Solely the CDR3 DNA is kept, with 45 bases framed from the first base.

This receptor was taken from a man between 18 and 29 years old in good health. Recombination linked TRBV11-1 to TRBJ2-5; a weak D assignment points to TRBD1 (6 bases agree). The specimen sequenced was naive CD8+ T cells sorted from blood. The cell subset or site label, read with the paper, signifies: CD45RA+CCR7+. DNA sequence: TGTGCCAGCACCCCTGAGAAGGGGGTGTGGGAGACCCAGTACTTC. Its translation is CASTPEKGVWETQYF.